The 10 T cell receptor beta chains presented below share a single source sample, sequenced in a study of cytomegalovirus exposure and HLA in healthy donors. Vbeta (60) and Jbeta (13) primers were used in the PCR. Sequencing was performed with immunoSEQ multiplex PCR; in TCRdb, only in-frame clones are kept and a portion is missing. The data show about 120,000 clones, 60% to 85% seen once. Sequenced sample: PBMCs. The receptors were sampled from a woman in her thirties or forties in good health and CMV-seropositive.

V usage is TRBV5-6 and J usage is TRBJ1-1; D remains unclear. V dropped 0 bases and J dropped 8 bases, with 14 bases sitting between them. Germline CDR1 is SGHDT and CDR2 is YYEEEE. The CDR3 covers 14 residues. The CDR3 DNA is TGTGCCAGCAGCTTGGGGGCCTTACCTGGGGAAGCTTTCTTT. It yields the protein CASSLGALPGEAFF.

This clone was counted a few times. The rearrangement joins TRBV9 to TRBJ2-7; 7 bases are a match to TRBD1. Germline-derived CDR1 and CDR2 are SGDLS and YYNGEE. The CDR3 consists of 14 residues. V was pared by 0 bases and J by 3 bases, with 3 bases of the junction left unmatched. CDR3 in DNA: TGTGCCAGCAGCGTAGGGTCAGGGGGCTACGAGCAGTACTTC. Protein: CASSVGSGGYEQYF.

The chain links TRBV6-5 to TRBJ1-1; D is ambiguous. CDR1 and CDR2 from the germline V gene are MNHEY and SVGAGI. The CDR3 length is 14 residues. Trimming removed 2 bases at V and 1 base at J, with 8 bases between. Here the CDR3 DNA reads TGTGCCAGCAGTTACGGTGGGCAGAACACTGAAGCTTTCTTT. This translates into CASSYGGQNTEAFF.

This clone has a single count. V gene TRBV6-5 combines with J gene TRBJ1-2; possible D gene TRBD1, 5 bases. Looked up from germline, CDR1 is MNHEY and CDR2 is SVGAGI. Trimming shortened V by 6 bases and J by 13 bases, and 15 bases separated the two germline ends. This CDR3 comprises 11 residues. The CDR3 DNA reads TGTGCCAGCAGGGGGCCCAAGGGGTTCACCTTC. It translates to CASRGPKGFTF.

The chain couples TRBV5-4 to TRBJ2-7; TRBD1 is a possible D gene (5 bases). The CDR3 has 15 amino acids. In germline, CDR1 is SGHNT, CDR2 YYREEE (reference sequence). Trimming pared 0 bases from V and 1 base from J, leaving 11 bases between. Here the CDR3 DNA reads TGTGCCAGCAGCTTGGCCGTGGACACGTCCTACGAGCAGTACTTC. This sequence encodes CASSLAVDTSYEQYF.

This chain joins TRBV30 and TRBJ1-1; possible D gene TRBD1, 5 bases. Germline V gives CDR1 GTSNPN, CDR2 SVGIG (reference sequence). This CDR3 is 12 amino acids long. V shed 0 bases and J shed 5 bases, with 7 bases lying between them. CDR3 in DNA: TGTGCCTGGAGTGTTAAGGGGACTGAAGCTTTCTTT. It translates to CAWSVKGTEAFF.

This clone was seen more than once but under ten times. This chain connects TRBV6-5 to TRBJ1-1, with D perhaps matching TRBD1 (6 bases). V dropped 5 bases and J dropped 7 bases, with 17 bases sitting between them. The CDR3 runs to 14 residues. From germline, CDR1 is MNHEY and CDR2 SVGAGI. CDR3 DNA: TGTGCCAGCAGTCCGCGACAGGCGCAGGGTGAAGCTTTCTTT. Encoded protein: CASSPRQAQGEAFF.

The J gene is TRBJ2-3, the V gene TRBV7-3, with 8 bases lining up with TRBD2. CDR3 length: 16 amino acids. Germline CDR1 SGHTA, CDR2 FQGTGA. Trimming removed 7 bases from V and 0 bases from J; junction bases left unmatched: 9. The CDR3 region has the DNA TGTGCCAGCAACCCGGGAGGGCAGGGGAGCACAGATACGCAGTATTTT. Residues: CASNPGGQGSTDTQYF.

There are a few counts of this clone. This chain uses TRBV5-4 with TRBJ2-5; D may be TRBD1 (5 bases). The CDR3 is made up of 13 amino acids. V was trimmed by 6 bases and J by 2 bases, leaving 11 bases between them. CDR1 is SGHNT, CDR2 YYREEE, per germline (reference sequence). DNA of the CDR3: TGTGCCAGCACCCTTGGGGCACAAGAGACCCAGTACTTC. Encoded protein: CASTLGAQETQYF.

The genes are TRBV7-2 and TRBJ2-7; maybe TRBD2 (5 bases). The germline V gene encodes CDR1 SGHTA and CDR2 FQGNSA. The CDR3 length is 13 residues. The ends were cut back, 5 bases at V and 4 bases at J, with 12 bases in the middle. The CDR3 DNA reads as TGTGCCAGCAGCCGGCCCGGAGGTTACGAGCAGTACTTC. Its translation: CASSRPGGYEQYF.